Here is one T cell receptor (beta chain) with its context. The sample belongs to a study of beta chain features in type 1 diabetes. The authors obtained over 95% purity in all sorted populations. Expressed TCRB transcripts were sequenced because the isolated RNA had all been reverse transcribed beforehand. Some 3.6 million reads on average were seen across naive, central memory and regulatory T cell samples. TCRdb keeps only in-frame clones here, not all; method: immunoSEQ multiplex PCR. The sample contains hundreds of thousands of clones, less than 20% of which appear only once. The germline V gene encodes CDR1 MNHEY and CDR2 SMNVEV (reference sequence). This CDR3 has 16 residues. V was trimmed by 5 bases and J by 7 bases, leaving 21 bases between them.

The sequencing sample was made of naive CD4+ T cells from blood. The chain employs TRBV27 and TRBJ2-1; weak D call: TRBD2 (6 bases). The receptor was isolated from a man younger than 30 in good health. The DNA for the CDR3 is TGTGCCAGCAGTCCCTCGGGACTCCTCTACGGGAATGAGCAGTTCTTC. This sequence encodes CASSPSGLLYGNEQFF.